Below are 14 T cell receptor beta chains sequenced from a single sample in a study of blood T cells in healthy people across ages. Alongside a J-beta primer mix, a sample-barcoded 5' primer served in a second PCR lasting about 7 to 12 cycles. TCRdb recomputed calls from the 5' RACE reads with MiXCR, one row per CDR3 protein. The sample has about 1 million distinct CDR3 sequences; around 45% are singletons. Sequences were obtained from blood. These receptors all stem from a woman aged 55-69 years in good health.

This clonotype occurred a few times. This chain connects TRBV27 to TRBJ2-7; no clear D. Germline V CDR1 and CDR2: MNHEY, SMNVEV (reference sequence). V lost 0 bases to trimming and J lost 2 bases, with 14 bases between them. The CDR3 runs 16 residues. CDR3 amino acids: CASSLSIGQLPYEQYF. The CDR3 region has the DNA TGTGCCAGCAGTTTATCGATCGGGCAGTTACCCTACGAGCAGTACTTC.

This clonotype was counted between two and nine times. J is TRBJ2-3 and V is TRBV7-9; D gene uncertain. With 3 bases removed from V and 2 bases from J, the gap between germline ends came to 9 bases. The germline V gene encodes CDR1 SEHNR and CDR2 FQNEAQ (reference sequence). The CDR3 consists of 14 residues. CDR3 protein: CASSFALSTDTQYF. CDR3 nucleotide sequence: TGTGCCAGCAGCTTTGCTCTATCCACAGATACGCAGTATTTT.

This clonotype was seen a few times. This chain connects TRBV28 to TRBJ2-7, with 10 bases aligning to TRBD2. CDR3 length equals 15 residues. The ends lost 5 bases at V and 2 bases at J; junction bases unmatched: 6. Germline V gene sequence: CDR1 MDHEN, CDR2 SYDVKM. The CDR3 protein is CASSLTSGVPYEQYF. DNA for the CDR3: TGTGCCAGCAGTCTCACTAGCGGGGTCCCCTACGAGCAGTACTTC.

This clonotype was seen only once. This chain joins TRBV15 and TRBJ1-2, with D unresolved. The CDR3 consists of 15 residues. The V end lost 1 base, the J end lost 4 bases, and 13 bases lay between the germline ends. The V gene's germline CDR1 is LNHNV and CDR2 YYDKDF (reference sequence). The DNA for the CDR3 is TGTGCCACCAGCAGAGTTGGGGTTAACCCCTATGGCTACACCTTC. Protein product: CATSRVGVNPYGYTF.

The CDR3 DNA is TGTGCCAGCTCACCCCCCGGGACAGGGTATGAGCAGTTCTTC. Translation gives CASSPPGTGYEQFF. The chain employs TRBV18 and TRBJ2-1; TRBD1 matches 9 bases. The CDR3 spans 14 residues. CDR1 is KGHSH, CDR2 LQKENI, per germline. After removal of 3 bases from V and 8 bases from J, the junction contained 5 bases not matched to a gene.

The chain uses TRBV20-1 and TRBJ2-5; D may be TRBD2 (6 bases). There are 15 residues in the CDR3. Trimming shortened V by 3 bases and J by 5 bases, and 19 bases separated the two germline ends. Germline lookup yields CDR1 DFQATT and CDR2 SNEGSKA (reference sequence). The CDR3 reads CSASTVGLAWETQYF. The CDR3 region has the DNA TGCAGTGCTAGCACAGTCGGGCTAGCGTGGGAGACCCAGTACTTC.

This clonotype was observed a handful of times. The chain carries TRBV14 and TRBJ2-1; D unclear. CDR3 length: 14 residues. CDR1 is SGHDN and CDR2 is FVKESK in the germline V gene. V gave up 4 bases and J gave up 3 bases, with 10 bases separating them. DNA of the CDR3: TGTGCCAGCAGCCCCCTGGACGGCTACAATGAGCAGTTCTTC. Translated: CASSPLDGYNEQFF.

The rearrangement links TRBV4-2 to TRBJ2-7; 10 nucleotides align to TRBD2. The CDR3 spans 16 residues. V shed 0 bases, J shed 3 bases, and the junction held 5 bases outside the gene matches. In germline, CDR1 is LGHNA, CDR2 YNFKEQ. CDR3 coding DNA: TGTGCCAGCAGCCAAGATTTGAGCGGGAGGGTCTACGAGCAGTACTTC. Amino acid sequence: CASSQDLSGRVYEQYF.

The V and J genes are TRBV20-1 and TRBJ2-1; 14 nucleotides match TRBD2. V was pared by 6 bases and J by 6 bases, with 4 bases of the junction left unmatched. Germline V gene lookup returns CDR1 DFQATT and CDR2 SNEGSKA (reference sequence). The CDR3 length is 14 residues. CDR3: CSAPGLAGANEQFF. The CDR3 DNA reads TGCAGTGCCCCGGGACTAGCGGGGGCCAATGAGCAGTTCTTC.

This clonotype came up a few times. Written as DNA, the CDR3 is TGTGCCACCAGCAGAGATTTGCAGGGCGCGACCCAGTACTTC. Encoded protein: CATSRDLQGATQYF. The gene calls are TRBV15 and TRBJ2-5, with D maybe TRBD1 (5 bases). The germline V gene has CDR1 LNHNV and CDR2 YYDKDF (reference sequence). There are 14 residues in the CDR3. V lost 0 bases, J lost 7 bases, and 12 bases lay in between.

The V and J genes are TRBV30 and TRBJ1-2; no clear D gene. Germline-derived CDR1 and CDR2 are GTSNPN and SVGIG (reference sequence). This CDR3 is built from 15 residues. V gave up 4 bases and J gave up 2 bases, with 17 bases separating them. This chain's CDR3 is CAWNSGGIRNYGYTF. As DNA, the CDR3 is TGTGCCTGGAATTCGGGAGGGATTAGGAACTATGGCTACACCTTC. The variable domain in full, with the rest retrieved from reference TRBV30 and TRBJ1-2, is SQTIHQWPATLVQPVGSPLSLECTVEGTSNPNLYWYRQAAGRGLQLLFYSVGIGQISSEVPQNLSASRPQDRQFILSSKKLLLSDSGFYLCAWNSGGIRNYGYTFGSGTRLTVV.

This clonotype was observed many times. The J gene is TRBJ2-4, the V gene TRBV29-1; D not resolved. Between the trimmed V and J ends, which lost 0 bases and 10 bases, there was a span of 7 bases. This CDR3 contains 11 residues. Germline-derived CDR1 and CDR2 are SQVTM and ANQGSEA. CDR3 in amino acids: CSVEDLGIQYF. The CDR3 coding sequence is TGCAGCGTTGAAGATCTGGGGATTCAGTACTTC.

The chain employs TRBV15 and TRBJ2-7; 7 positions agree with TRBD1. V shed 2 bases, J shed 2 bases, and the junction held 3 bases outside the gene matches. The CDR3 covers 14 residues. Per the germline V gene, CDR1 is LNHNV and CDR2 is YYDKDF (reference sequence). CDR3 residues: CATSRNRGPYEQYF. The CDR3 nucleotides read TGTGCCACCAGCAGAAACAGGGGTCCCTACGAGCAGTACTTC. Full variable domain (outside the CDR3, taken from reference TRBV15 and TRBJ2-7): DAMVIQNPRYQVTQFGKPVTLSCSQTLNHNVMYWYQQKSSQAPKLLFHYYDKDFNNEADTPDNFQSRRPNTSFCFLDIRSPGLGDTAMYLCATSRNRGPYEQYFGPGTRLTVT.

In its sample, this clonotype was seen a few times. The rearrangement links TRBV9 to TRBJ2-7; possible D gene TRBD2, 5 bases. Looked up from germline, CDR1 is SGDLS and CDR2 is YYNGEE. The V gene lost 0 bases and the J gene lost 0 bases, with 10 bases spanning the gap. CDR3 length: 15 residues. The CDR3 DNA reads TGTGCCAGCAGCGTAGATAGCGTCAGCTCCTACGAGCAGTACTTC. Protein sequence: CASSVDSVSSYEQYF.